A single sample gave rise to the 25 T cell receptor beta chains below, sequenced in a study of blood T cells in healthy people across ages. The second PCR ran roughly 7 to 12 cycles with a sample-barcoded 5' primer and J-beta primers. TCRdb recomputed calls from the 5' RACE reads with MiXCR, one row per CDR3 protein. The sample contains roughly 800,000 distinct CDR3 sequences, 58% of which appear only once. Sequencing was performed on blood. The receptors stem from a man aged 30 to 45 in good health.

The chain couples TRBV20-1 to TRBJ2-3; D remains ambiguous. V lost 3 bases, J lost 0 bases, and 10 bases lay in between. The CDR3 has 14 amino acids. Germline V gene lookup returns CDR1 DFQATT and CDR2 SNEGSKA (reference sequence). The CDR3 sequence is CSASPTASTDTQYF. The CDR3 coding sequence is TGCAGTGCTAGTCCGACTGCCAGCACAGATACGCAGTATTTT.

V and J are TRBV4-2 and TRBJ2-1, with TRBD2 matching 9 bases. The J segment lost 5 bases and the V segment lost 0 bases, leaving 5 bases of the junction unmatched. CDR3 size: 16 residues. The V gene's germline CDR1 is LGHNA and CDR2 YNFKEQ. The CDR3, as DNA: TGTGCCAGCAGCCAAGATTGGCTAGCGGGAAACAATGAGCAGTTCTTC. Protein product: CASSQDWLAGNNEQFF.

The chain joins TRBV12-3 or TRBV12-4 to TRBJ2-1, with TRBD1 as a possible D gene (6 bases). The length of the CDR3 is 14 residues. V was clipped by 6 bases and J by 8 bases, with 17 bases between them. The CDR3 DNA follows: TGTGCCAGCAGCCGGGACACAGGGAACCATGAGCAGTTCTTC. Its protein is CASSRDTGNHEQFF.

The chain employs TRBV4-3 and TRBJ2-1; the D gene is possibly TRBD2 (6 bases). Deletions cut 1 base from V and 6 bases from J, with 10 bases between. The CDR3 has 14 amino acids. CDR1 and CDR2 from the germline V gene are LGHNA and YSLEER. CDR3 DNA: TGCGCCAGCAGCCAAGGGTCGGGAGCCAATGAGCAGTTCTTC. Translation: CASSQGSGANEQFF.

V is TRBV13 and J is TRBJ2-4; 9 nucleotides align to TRBD2. Matching the DNA end better, TRBJ2-7 makes the J call doubtful. This CDR3 has 14 amino acids. Germline V lookup: CDR1 PRHDT, CDR2 FYEKMQ (reference sequence). The CDR3 is CASSSMGLAGEQYF. CDR3 nucleotide sequence: TGTGCCAGCAGCTCAATGGGACTAGCTGGCGAGCAGTACTTC.

The chain couples TRBV7-9 to TRBJ1-1; D gene unclear. Between the trimmed V and J ends, which lost 2 bases and 3 bases, there was a span of 13 bases. The CDR3 is 15 residues long. Germline lookup yields CDR1 SEHNR and CDR2 FQNEAQ (reference sequence). For the CDR3, the DNA is TGTGCCAGCAGCTTAAACAGTAGGAGGGACACTGAAGCTTTCTTT. Amino acid sequence: CASSLNSRRDTEAFF.

The chain couples TRBV15 to TRBJ1-2; tentatively, D is TRBD1 (6 bases). Germline CDR1 reads LNHNV; CDR2 reads YYDKDF (reference sequence). V was pared by 3 bases and J by 7 bases, with 21 bases between. This CDR3 spans 16 amino acids. CDR3 coding DNA: TGTGCCACCAGCAGCAAAACAGGGATCGTCTATGGTGGCTACACCTTC. Translated, it gives CATSSKTGIVYGGYTF.

This chain joins TRBV20-1 and TRBJ2-7; D is undetermined. The CDR3 spans 11 residues. Germline values: CDR1 DFQATT, CDR2 SNEGSKA (reference sequence). Trimming left V 6 bases short and J 2 bases short, with 8 bases between. The CDR3 loop is CSASETYEQYF. For the CDR3, the DNA is TGCAGTGCCAGCGAGACCTACGAGCAGTACTTC.

This chain links TRBV28 with TRBJ2-6; D may be TRBD1 or TRBD2 (5 bases each). The V and J ends lost 6 bases and 3 bases respectively, with 12 bases between them. The V gene's germline CDR1 is MDHEN and CDR2 SYDVKM. The CDR3 consists of 15 residues. CDR3 residues: CASRSAGSGANVLTF. The CDR3, as DNA: TGTGCCAGCAGGTCAGCAGGGAGTGGGGCCAACGTCCTGACTTTC.

The V gene is TRBV15, the J gene TRBJ2-5, with D unresolved. Germline assignment: CDR1 LNHNV and CDR2 YYDKDF (reference sequence). The CDR3 is 13 residues long. The V and J ends lost 2 bases and 5 bases respectively, with 9 bases between them. The CDR3 loop reads CATSRPEGETQYF. CDR3 bases: TGTGCCACCAGCAGACCAGAAGGGGAGACCCAGTACTTC.

This clonotype was picked up a small number of times. V and J are TRBV6-2 or TRBV6-3 and TRBJ2-7, with 7 bases matching TRBD1. CDR1 is MNHEY and CDR2 is SVGEGT in the germline V gene. Trimming at V came to 6 bases and at J to 6 bases, leaving 14 bases not matched to a gene. The CDR3 is 15 residues long. The CDR3 sequence is CASSSTWDSLTEQYF. The CDR3 DNA reads TGTGCCAGCAGCAGCACTTGGGACAGTCTCACCGAGCAGTACTTC.

V usage is TRBV20-1 and J usage is TRBJ2-1, with D maybe TRBD2 (6 bases). The V and J ends lost 6 bases and 0 bases respectively, with 12 bases between them. The CDR3 totals 14 residues. Germline V gene sequence: CDR1 DFQATT, CDR2 SNEGSKA (reference sequence). The CDR3 region is CSAGGRGSYNEQFF. CDR3 DNA sequence: TGCAGTGCGGGAGGTAGGGGCTCCTACAATGAGCAGTTCTTC.

This clonotype was observed a single time. This CDR3 is CASSLLSGQETQYF. CDR3 nucleotides: TGTGCCAGCAGCTTACTTAGCGGACAAGAGACCCAGTACTTC. The rearrangement joins TRBV5-5 to TRBJ2-5, with TRBD2 as a possible D gene (6 bases). CDR1 SGHKS and CDR2 YYEKEE come from the germline V gene (reference sequence). There are 14 residues in the CDR3. V gave up 2 bases and J gave up 2 bases, with 10 bases separating them.

Turning to this clonotype: Germline and junction disagree at one end, which may indicate a read error. The rearrangement joins TRBV20-1 to TRBJ2-7, with D possibly called TRBD1 or TRBD2 (5 bases each). Germline loops: CDR1 DFQATT, CDR2 SNEGSKA (reference sequence). The CDR3 loop spans 10 amino acids. The CDR3, as DNA: TGCAGTGCTGAGGGGAACGAGCTGTACTTC. This translates into CSAEGNELYF.

The chain employs TRBV20-1 and TRBJ2-6; tentatively, D is TRBD1 or TRBD2 (5 bases each). CDR1 DFQATT and CDR2 SNEGSKA come from the germline V gene (reference sequence). The CDR3 length is 17 residues. Trimming shortened V by 0 bases and J by 0 bases, and 12 bases separated the two germline ends. CDR3 DNA: TGCAGTGCTAGAGATGTGGGACGGATCTCTGGGGCCAACGTCCTGACTTTC. This sequence encodes CSARDVGRISGANVLTF.

This sequence joins TRBV9 and TRBJ1-1; weak D call: TRBD1 (5 bases). The CDR3 spans 14 residues. The V end lost 4 bases, the J end lost 8 bases, and 18 bases lay between the germline ends. The germline CDR1 and CDR2 sequences are SGDLS and YYNGEE. CDR3 coding DNA: TGTGCCAGCAGCCCGGGGGATTTGAGGGTCGAAGCTTTCTTT. Amino acids: CASSPGDLRVEAFF.

The CDR3 loop is CASTFREPGGGNEQYF. The CDR3 nucleotides read TGCGCCAGCACCTTTCGGGAACCAGGGGGCGGGAACGAGCAGTACTTC. The genes are TRBV5-1 and TRBJ2-5; TRBD1 matches at 8 bases. Near its end, the DNA agrees better with TRBJ2-7, so the J call may be wrong. The germline gives CDR1 SGHRS, CDR2 YFSETQ. There are 16 residues in the CDR3.

The genes are TRBV20-1 and TRBJ1-6; weak D call: TRBD1 (5 bases). Germline V gene lookup returns CDR1 DFQATT and CDR2 SNEGSKA (reference sequence). Trimming took off 0 bases at V and 5 bases at J, with 8 bases between the two ends. The CDR3 is 14 residues long. CDR3 sequence: CSARDGGHNSPLHF. The CDR3 DNA is TGCAGTGCTAGAGATGGGGGACATAATTCACCCCTCCACTTT.

This clonotype was seen a handful of times. The chain has TRBV2 and TRBJ2-5; possible D gene TRBD2, 6 bases. The germline gives CDR1 SNHLY, CDR2 FYNNEI. The CDR3 runs to 13 residues. V was shortened by 7 bases and J by 3 bases, with 12 bases between the two germline ends. CDR3 nucleotides: TGTGCCAGCACCCGGGACTTAGAAGAGACCCAGTACTTC. As protein: CASTRDLEETQYF.

J is TRBJ1-6 and V is TRBV28, with D perhaps TRBD1 (6 bases). Per germline, CDR1 MDHEN and CDR2 SYDVKM. CDR3 length equals 12 residues. Trimming pared 2 bases from V and 16 bases from J, leaving 12 bases between. For the CDR3, the DNA is TGTGCCAGCAGTTTAGTTGGCAGGGGTCTCCACTTT. Protein: CASSLVGRGLHF.

The J gene is TRBJ1-2, the V gene TRBV20-1; a possible D gene is TRBD1 (5 bases). The germline V gene has CDR1 DFQATT and CDR2 SNEGSKA (reference sequence). The CDR3 loop spans 13 amino acids. Trimming removed 2 bases from V and 3 bases from J, with 10 bases in between. CDR3 region: CSARSRGDYGYTF. CDR3 DNA: TGCAGTGCTAGAAGCCGGGGGGACTATGGCTACACCTTC.

The table lists this clonotype with a count of one. V usage is TRBV6-1 and J usage is TRBJ1-1, with TRBD1 as a possible D gene (6 bases). Trimming removed 4 bases from V and 6 bases from J, with 12 bases in between. CDR3 size: 13 residues. Per germline, CDR1 MNHNS and CDR2 SASEGT. The CDR3 DNA follows: TGTGCCAGCAGTGCGATACAGGGCCCTGAAGCTTTCTTT. It specifies CASSAIQGPEAFF.

This clonotype showed up just a few times. This sequence joins TRBV29-1 and TRBJ2-1, with 11 bases lining up with TRBD2. The CDR3 totals 13 residues. J lost 10 bases, V lost 4 bases, and 6 bases had no gene match. Germline CDR1 reads SQVTM; CDR2 reads ANQGSEA. CDR3 in amino acids: CSVGTSGLGEQFF. CDR3 sequence (DNA): TGCAGCGTTGGGACTAGCGGGCTCGGCGAGCAGTTCTTC.

The chain is built from TRBV7-9 and TRBJ1-6, with 7 bases matching TRBD1. Germline trimming cut 4 bases from V and 7 bases from J; bases unmatched to any gene: 10. The CDR3 extends over 16 amino acids. Germline V CDR1 and CDR2: SEHNR, FQNEAQ (reference sequence). The CDR3 region is CASSSIMTGRNSPLHF. The CDR3 DNA reads as TGTGCCAGCAGCTCTATAATGACAGGGAGGAATTCACCCCTCCACTTT.

The chain has TRBV6-5 and TRBJ2-2, with TRBD2 matching over 7 bases. Germline assignment: CDR1 MNHEY and CDR2 SVGAGI. The junction had 2 bases not matched to a gene; V was cut back by 8 bases and J by 5 bases. This CDR3 is built from 12 residues. The CDR3 loop reads CASWGGTGELFF. The CDR3 coding sequence is TGTGCCAGCTGGGGGGGGACCGGGGAGCTGTTTTTT.